This T cell receptor beta chain stems from a study of T cell repertoires in cytomegalovirus infection. Of note for this clonotype: Its antigen is unknown.

This CDR3 is 14 amino acids long. The V end lost 6 bases, the J end lost 3 bases, and 14 bases lay between the germline ends. The germline CDR1 and CDR2 sequences are ENHRY and SYGVKD. Using its own MiXCR run on the reads, TCRdb lists one record per CDR3 protein. The sample has hundreds of thousands of distinct CDR3 sequences, about a third seen once; the top ten hold 11% to 15%. V is TRBV10-3 and J is TRBJ1-1, with D hard to call. The specimen comprised cultured CD8+ T cells from PBMCs, sampled from culture after CMV antigen stimulation. The sequence derives from a human donor in good health (CMV status not recorded). Some clones in this sample may be carry-over from other donors' samples. CDR3 nucleotide sequence: TGTGCCATCAGAGGAAGCGAAGGTTACACTGAAGCTTTCTTT. This sequence encodes CAIRGSEGYTEAFF.